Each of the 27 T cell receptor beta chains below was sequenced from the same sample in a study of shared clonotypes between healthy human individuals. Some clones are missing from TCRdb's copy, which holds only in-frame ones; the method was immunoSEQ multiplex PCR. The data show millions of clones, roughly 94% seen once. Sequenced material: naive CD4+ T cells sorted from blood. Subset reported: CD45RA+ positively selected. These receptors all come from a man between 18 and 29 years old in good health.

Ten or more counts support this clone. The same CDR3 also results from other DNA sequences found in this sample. DNA for the CDR3: TGTGCCTGGGCCAGGGGCACCGGGGAGCTGTTTTTT. Translation: CAWARGTGELFF. The chain uses TRBV30 and TRBJ2-2; maybe TRBD1 (6 bases). Germline-derived CDR1 and CDR2 are GTSNPN and SVGIG (reference sequence). The V end was cut by 5 bases, the J end by 4 bases, with 8 bases between. The CDR3 runs to 12 residues.

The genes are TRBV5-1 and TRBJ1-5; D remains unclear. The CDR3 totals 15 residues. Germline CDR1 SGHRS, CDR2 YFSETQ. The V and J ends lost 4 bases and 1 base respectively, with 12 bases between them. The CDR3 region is CASSNEPGSNQPQHF. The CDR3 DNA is TGCGCCAGCAGCAACGAGCCGGGGAGCAATCAGCCCCAGCATTTT. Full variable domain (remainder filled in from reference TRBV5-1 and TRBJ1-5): KAGVTQTPRYLIKTRGQQVTLSCSPISGHRSVSWYQQTPGQGLQFLFEYFSETQRNKGNFPGRFSGRQFSNSRSEMNVSTLELGDSALYLCASSNEPGSNQPQHFGDGTRLSIL.

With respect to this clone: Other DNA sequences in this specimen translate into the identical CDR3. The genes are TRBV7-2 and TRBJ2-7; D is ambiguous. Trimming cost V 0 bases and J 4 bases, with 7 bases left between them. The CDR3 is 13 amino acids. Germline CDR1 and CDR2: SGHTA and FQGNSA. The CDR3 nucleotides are TGTGCCAGCAGCTTAGCCCTTCTGTACGAGCAGTACTTC. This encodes CASSLALLYEQYF.

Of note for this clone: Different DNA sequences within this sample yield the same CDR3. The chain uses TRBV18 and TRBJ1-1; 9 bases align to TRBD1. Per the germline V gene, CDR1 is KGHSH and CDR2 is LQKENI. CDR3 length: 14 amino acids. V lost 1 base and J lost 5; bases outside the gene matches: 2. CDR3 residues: CASSPRQGGTEAFF. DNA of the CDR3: TGTGCCAGCTCACCACGACAGGGGGGAACTGAAGCTTTCTTT.

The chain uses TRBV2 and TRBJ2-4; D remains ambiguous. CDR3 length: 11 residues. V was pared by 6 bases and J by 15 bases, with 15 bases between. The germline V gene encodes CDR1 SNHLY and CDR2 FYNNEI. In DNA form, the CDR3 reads TGTGCCAGCAGCCGCGGCCTTGTGGGGTACTTC. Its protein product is CASSRGLVGYF.

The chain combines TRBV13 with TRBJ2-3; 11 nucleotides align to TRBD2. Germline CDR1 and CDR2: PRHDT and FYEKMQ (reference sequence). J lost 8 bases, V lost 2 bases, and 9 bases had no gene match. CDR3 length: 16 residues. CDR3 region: CASSLNSGGAPTTQYF. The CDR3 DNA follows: TGTGCCAGCAGCTTAAATAGCGGGGGGGCCCCTACTACGCAGTATTTT. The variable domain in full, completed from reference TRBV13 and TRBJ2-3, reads AAGVIQSPRHLIKEKRETATLKCYPIPRHDTVYWYQQGPGQDPQFLISFYEKMQSDKGSIPDRFSAQQFSDYHSELNMSSLELGDSALYFCASSLNSGGAPTTQYFGPGTRLTVL.

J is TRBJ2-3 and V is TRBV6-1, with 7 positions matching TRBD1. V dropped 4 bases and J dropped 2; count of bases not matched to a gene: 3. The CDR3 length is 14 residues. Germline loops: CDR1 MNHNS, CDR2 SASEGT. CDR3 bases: TGTGCCAGCAGTGGACAGGGTTACACAGATACGCAGTATTTT. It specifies CASSGQGYTDTQYF.

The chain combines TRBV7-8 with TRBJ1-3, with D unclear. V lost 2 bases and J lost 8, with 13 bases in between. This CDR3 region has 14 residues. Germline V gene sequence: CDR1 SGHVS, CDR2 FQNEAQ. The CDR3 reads CASSLLGGPDTIYF. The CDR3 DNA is TGTGCCAGCAGCTTATTGGGAGGGCCAGACACCATATATTTT.

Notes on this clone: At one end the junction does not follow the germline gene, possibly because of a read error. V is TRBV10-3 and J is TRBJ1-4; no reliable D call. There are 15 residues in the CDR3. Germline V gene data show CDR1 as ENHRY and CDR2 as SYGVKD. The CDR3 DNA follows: TGTGCCAGCAGTGAACCCCGCAGCCCCCCTGAAAAACTGTTTTTT. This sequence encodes CASSEPRSPPEKLFF.

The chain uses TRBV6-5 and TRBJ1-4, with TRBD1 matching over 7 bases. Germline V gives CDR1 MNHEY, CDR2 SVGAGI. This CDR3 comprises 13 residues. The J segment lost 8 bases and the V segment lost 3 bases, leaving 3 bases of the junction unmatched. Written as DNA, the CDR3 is TGTGCCAGCAGTTATGACAGGGAAGAAAAACTGTTTTTT. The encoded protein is CASSYDREEKLFF.

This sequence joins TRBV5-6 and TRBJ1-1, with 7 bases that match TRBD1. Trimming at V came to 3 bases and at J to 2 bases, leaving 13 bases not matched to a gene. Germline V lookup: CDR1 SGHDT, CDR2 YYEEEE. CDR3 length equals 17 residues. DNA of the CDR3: TGTGCCAGCAGCTGGGGGACAGCGCAAGGGATAAACACTGAAGCTTTCTTT. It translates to CASSWGTAQGINTEAFF.

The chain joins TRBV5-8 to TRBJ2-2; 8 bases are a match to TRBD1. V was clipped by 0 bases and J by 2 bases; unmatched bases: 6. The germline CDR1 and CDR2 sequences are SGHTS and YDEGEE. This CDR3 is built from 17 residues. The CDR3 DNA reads TGTGCCAGCAGCTTGGTGACAGGGGCCATAAACACCGGGGAGCTGTTTTTT. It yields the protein CASSLVTGAINTGELFF.

CDR3 bases: TGTGCCAGCAGTGAGCGGGGTCTCACAGATACGCAGTATTTT. This gives the protein CASSERGLTDTQYF. The V call is TRBV25-1, the J call TRBJ2-3, with D perhaps matching TRBD2 (6 bases). The ends were cut back, 3 bases at V and 2 bases at J, with 9 bases in the middle. Germline CDR1 is MGHDK and CDR2 is SYGVNS. This CDR3 has 14 amino acids.

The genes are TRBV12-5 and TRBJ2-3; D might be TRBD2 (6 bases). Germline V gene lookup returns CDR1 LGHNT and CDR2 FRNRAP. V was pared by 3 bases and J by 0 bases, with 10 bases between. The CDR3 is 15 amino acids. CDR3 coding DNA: TGTGCTAGTGGTTTATTGGGGACTAGCACAGATACGCAGTATTTT. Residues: CASGLLGTSTDTQYF.

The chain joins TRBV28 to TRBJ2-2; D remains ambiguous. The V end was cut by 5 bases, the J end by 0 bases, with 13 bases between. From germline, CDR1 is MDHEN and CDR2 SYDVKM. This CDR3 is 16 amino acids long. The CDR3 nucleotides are TGTGCCAGCAGTCCGCCCGGAACTTCGAACACCGGGGAGCTGTTTTTT. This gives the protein CASSPPGTSNTGELFF.

DNA for the CDR3: TGTGCCAGCAGCGTAGCACCCAGTTTTTATTCAGGAAACACCATATATTTT. This codes for CASSVAPSFYSGNTIYF. The genes are TRBV9 and TRBJ1-3; D remains unclear. The V and J ends lost 0 bases and 4 bases respectively, with 17 bases between them. The CDR3 runs 17 residues. Germline loops: CDR1 SGDLS, CDR2 YYNGEE. The full variable domain, completed using reference TRBV9 and TRBJ1-3, is DSGVTQTPKHLITATGQRVTLRCSPRSGDLSVYWYQQSLDQGLQFLIQYYNGEERAKGNILERFSAQQFPDLHSELNLSSLELGDSALYFCASSVAPSFYSGNTIYFGEGSWLTVV.

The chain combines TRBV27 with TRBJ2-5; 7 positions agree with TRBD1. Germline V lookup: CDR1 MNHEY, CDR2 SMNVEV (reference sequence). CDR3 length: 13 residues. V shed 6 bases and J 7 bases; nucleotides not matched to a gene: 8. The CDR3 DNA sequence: TGTGCCAGCAGCAACTACCCAGGGGGGACCCAGTACTTC. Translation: CASSNYPGGTQYF.

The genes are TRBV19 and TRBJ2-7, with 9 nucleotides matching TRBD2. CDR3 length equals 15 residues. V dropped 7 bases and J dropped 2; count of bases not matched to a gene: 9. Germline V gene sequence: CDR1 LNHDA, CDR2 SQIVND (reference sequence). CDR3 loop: CASKLGSGGTYEQYF. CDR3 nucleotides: TGTGCCAGTAAGTTAGGTAGCGGGGGTACCTACGAGCAGTACTTC.

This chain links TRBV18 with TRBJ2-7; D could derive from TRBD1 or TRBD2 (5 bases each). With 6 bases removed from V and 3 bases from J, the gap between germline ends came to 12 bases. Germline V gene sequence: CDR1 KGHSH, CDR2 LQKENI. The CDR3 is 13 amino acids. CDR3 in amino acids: CASSGTRIYEQYF. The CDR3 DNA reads TGTGCCAGCTCCGGGACGAGGATCTACGAGCAGTACTTC.

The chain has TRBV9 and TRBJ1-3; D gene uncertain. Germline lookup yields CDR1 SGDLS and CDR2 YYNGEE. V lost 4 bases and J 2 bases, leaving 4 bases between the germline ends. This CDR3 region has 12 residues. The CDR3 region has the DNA TGTGCCAGCAGCCCCCCTGGAAACACCATATATTTT. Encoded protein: CASSPPGNTIYF.

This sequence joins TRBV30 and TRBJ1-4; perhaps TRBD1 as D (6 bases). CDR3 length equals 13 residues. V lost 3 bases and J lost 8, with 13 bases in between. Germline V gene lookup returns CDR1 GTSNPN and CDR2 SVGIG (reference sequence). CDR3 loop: CAWRYRVEEKLFF. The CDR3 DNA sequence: TGTGCCTGGAGGTACAGGGTTGAGGAAAAACTGTTTTTT.

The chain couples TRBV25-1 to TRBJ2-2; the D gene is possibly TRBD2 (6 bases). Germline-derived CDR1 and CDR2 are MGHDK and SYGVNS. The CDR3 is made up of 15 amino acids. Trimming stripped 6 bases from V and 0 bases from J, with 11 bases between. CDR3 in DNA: TGTGCCAGCAGCCCTGGGGGGTCGAACACCGGGGAGCTGTTTTTT. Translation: CASSPGGSNTGELFF.

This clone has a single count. The CDR3: CASSLRQGRGEKLFF. CDR3 in DNA: TGTGCCAGCAGTTTACGGCAGGGGAGGGGGGAAAAACTGTTTTTT. The chain recombines TRBV28 with TRBJ1-4; weak D call: TRBD1 (6 bases). V lost 2 bases and J lost 8, with 15 bases in between. From germline, CDR1 is MDHEN and CDR2 SYDVKM. This CDR3 is 15 amino acids long.

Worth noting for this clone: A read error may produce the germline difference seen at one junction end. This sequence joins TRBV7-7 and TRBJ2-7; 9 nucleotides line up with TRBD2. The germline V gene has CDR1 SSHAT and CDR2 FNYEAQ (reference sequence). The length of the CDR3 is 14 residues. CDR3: CASRGLAGGDEQYF. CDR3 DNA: TGTGCTAGCAGGGGACTAGCTGGAGGTGACGAGCAGTACTTC.

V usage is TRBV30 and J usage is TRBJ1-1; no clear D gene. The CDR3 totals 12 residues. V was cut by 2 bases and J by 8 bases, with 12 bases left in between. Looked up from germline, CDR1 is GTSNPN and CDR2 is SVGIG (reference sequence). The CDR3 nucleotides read TGTGCCTGGAGTTTGGGTCGGTTCGAAGCTTTCTTT. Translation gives CAWSLGRFEAFF.

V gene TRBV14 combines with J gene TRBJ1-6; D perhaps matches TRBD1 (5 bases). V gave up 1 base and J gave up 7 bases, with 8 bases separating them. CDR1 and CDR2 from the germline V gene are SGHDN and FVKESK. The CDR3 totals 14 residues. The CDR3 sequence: CASSQVWGNSPLHF. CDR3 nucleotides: TGTGCCAGCAGCCAAGTATGGGGGAATTCACCCCTCCACTTT.

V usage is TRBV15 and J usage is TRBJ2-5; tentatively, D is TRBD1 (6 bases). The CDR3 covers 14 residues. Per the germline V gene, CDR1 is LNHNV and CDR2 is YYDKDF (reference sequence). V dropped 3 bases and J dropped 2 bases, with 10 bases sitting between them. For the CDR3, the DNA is TGTGCCACCAGCAGTAGGGACAAACAAGAGACCCAGTACTTC. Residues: CATSSRDKQETQYF.